The clone carrying this T cell receptor (beta chain) has only a few counts. Its antigen is undetermined. V trimming: 0 bases; J trimming: 4 bases; junction bases outside the gene matches: 12. This CDR3 contains 18 residues. Germline V lookup: CDR1 SGHRS, CDR2 YFSETQ. This entry is derived from a study of T-cell reconstitution after alpha-beta-depleted transplantation in children. Study-wide findings and caveats: Surviving recipient T cells and thymic progenitors underlay high day-60 TCRbeta diversity in some patients.

A library of TCRbeta sequences, prepared with unique molecular identifiers, was generated. TCRdb analysed the PCR reads with MiXCR anew, one entry per CDR3 protein. The sample carries roughly 570,000 distinct CDR3 sequences, 27% recorded once. The V and J genes are TRBV5-1 and TRBJ1-5, with 8 bases matching TRBD1. This TCR derives from a boy younger than two with Wiskott-Aldrich syndrome, due to receive a stem cell transplant. The source material was PBMCs, sampled before TCRalphabeta/CD19-depleted stem cell transplant. The CDR3 loop is CASSLGWGSDRGNQPQHF. The CDR3 region has the DNA TGCGCCAGCAGCTTGGGGTGGGGATCCGACAGGGGAAATCAGCCCCAGCATTTT.